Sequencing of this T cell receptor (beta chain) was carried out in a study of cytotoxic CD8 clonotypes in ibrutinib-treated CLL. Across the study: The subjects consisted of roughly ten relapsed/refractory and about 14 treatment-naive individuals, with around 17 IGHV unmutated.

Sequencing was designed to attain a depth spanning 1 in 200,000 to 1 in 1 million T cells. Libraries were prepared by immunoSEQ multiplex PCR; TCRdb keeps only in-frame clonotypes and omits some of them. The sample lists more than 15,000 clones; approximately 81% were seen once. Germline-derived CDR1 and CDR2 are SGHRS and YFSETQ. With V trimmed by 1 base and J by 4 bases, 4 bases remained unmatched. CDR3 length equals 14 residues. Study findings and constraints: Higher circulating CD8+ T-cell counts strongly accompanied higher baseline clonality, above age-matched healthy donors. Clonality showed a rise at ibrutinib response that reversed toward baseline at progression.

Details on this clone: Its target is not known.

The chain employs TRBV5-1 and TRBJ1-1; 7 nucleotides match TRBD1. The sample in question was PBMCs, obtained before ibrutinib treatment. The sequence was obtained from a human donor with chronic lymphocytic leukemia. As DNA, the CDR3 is TGCGCCAGCAGCTTGACAGGGGATAGCACTGAAGCTTTCTTT. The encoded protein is CASSLTGDSTEAFF.